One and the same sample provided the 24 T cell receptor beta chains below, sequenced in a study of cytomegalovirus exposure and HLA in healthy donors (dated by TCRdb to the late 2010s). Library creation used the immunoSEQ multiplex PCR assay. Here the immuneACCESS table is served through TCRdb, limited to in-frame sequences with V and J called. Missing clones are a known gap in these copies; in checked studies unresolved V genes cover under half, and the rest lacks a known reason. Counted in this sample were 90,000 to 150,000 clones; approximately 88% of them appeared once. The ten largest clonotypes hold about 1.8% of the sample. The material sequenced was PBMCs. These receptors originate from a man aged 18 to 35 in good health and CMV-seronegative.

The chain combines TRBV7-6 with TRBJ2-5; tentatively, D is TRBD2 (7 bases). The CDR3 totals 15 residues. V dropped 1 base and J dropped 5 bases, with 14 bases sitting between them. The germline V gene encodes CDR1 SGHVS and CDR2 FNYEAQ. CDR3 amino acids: CASSLEGGLRETQYF. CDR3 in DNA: TGTGCCAGCAGCTTAGAGGGGGGGCTCAGGGAGACCCAGTACTTC.

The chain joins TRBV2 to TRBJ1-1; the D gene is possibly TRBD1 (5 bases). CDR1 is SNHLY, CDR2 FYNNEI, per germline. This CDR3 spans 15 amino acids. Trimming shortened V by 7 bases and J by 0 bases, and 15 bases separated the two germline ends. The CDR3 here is CASINRRGLNTEAFF. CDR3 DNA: TGTGCCAGCATTAACAGGCGGGGCCTGAACACTGAAGCTTTCTTT.

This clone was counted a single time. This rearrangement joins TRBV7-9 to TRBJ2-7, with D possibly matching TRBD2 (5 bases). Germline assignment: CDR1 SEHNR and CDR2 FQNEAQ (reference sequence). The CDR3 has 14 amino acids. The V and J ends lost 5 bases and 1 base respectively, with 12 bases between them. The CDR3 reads CASSGDRGSYEQYF. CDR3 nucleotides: TGTGCCAGCAGCGGAGACCGGGGATCCTACGAGCAGTACTTC.

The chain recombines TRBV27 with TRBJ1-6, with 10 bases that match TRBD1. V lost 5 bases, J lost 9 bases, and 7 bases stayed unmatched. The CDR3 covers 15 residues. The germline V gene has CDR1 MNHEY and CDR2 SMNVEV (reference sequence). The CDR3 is CASSAFRTGGSPLHF. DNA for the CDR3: TGTGCCAGCAGTGCGTTCCGGACAGGGGGTTCACCCCTCCACTTT.

CDR3 sequence (DNA): TGTGCCAGCAGCGTTCTAGCGGGGGGGCCCTACGAGCAGTACTTC. Encoded protein: CASSVLAGGPYEQYF. V is TRBV9 and J is TRBJ2-7, with 12 positions matching TRBD2. The ends lost 2 bases at V and 2 bases at J; junction bases unmatched: 2. This CDR3 is 15 amino acids long. The V gene's germline CDR1 is SGDLS and CDR2 YYNGEE. Drawing the rest from reference TRBV9 and TRBJ2-7, the complete variable domain is DSGVTQTPKHLITATGQRVTLRCSPRSGDLSVYWYQQSLDQGLQFLIQYYNGEERAKGNILERFSAQQFPDLHSELNLSSLELGDSALYFCASSVLAGGPYEQYFGPGTRLTVT.

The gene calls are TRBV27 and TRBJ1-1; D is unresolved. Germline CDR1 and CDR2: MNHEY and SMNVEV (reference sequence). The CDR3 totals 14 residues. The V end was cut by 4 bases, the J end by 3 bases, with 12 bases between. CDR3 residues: CASSSSGRYTEAFF. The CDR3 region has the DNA TGTGCCAGCAGTTCATCGGGCAGGTACACTGAAGCTTTCTTT.

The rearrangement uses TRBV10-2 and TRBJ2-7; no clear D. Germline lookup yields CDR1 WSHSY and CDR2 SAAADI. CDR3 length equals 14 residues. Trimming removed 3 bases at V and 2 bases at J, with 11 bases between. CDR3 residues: CASSDYRSTYEQYF. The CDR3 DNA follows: TGCGCCAGCAGTGACTACCGATCAACCTACGAGCAGTACTTC.

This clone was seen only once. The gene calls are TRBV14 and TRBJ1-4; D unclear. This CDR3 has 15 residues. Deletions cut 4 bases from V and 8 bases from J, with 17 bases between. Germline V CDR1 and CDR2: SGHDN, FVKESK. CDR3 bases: TGTGCCAGCAGCCCTTCCTGGAGGGCGCGGGAAAAACTGTTTTTT. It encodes CASSPSWRAREKLFF.

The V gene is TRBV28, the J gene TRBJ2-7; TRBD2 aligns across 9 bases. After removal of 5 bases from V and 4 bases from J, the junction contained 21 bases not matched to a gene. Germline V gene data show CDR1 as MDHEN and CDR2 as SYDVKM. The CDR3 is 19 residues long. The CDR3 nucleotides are TGTGCCAGCAGTCACAACCGGTGGGATAGCGGGAGTTTCCCTTACGAGCAGTACTTC. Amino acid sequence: CASSHNRWDSGSFPYEQYF.

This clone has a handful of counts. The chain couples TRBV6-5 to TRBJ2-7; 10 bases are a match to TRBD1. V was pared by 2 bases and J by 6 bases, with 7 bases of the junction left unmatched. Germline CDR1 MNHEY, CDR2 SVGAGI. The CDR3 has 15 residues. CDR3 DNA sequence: TGTGCCAGCAGTTACAGGGGACAGGGGTTGAGCGAGCAGTACTTC. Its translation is CASSYRGQGLSEQYF.

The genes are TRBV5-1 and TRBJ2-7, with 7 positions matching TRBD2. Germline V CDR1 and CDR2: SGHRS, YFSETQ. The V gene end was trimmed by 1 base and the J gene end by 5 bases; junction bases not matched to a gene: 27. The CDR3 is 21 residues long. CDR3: CASSLPGQGLSMAGAINEQYF. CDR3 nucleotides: TGCGCCAGCAGCTTGCCCGGGCAAGGCCTAAGCATGGCGGGAGCAATCAACGAGCAGTACTTC.

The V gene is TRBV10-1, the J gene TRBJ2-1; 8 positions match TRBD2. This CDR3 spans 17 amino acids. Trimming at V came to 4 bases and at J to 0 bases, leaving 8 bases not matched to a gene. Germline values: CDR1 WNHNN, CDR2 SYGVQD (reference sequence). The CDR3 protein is CASSAVSGVSSYNEQFF. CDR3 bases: TGCGCCAGCAGTGCCGTTAGCGGGGTGAGCTCCTACAATGAGCAGTTCTTC.

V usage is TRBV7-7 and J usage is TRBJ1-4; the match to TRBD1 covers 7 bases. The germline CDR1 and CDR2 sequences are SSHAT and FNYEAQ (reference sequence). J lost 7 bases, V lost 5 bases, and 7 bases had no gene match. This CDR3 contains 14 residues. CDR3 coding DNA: TGTGCCAGCAGCCCGACAGGGCCTGGTGAAAAACTGTTTTTT. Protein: CASSPTGPGEKLFF.

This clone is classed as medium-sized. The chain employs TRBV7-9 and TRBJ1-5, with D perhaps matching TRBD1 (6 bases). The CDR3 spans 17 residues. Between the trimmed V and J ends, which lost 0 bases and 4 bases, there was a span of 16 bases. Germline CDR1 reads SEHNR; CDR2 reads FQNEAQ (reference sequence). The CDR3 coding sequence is TGTGCCAGCAGCTTAGCCATTCTGGGGGCAGAGAATCAGCCCCAGCATTTT. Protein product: CASSLAILGAENQPQHF.

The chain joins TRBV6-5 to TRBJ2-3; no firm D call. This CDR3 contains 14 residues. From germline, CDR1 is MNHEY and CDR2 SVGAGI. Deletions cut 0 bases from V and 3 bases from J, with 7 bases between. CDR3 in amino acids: CASSYSSVTDTQYF. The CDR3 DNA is TGTGCCAGCAGTTACTCGTCCGTAACAGATACGCAGTATTTT.

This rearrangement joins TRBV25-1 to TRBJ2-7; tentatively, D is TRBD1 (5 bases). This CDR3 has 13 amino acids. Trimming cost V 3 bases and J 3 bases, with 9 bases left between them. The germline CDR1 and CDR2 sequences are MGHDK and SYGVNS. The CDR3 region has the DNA TGTGCCAGCAGTGATACAGACAGCTACGAGCAGTACTTC. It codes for CASSDTDSYEQYF.

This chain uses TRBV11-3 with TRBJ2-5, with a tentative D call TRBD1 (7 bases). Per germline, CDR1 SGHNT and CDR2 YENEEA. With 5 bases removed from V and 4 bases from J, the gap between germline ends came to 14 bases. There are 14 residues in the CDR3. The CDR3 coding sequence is TGTGCCAGCAGCCCTAACAGGGGAGGAGAGACCCAGTACTTC. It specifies CASSPNRGGETQYF.

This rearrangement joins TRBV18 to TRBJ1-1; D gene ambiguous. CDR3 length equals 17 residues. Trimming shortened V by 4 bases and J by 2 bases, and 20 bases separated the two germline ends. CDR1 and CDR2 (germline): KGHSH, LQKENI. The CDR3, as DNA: TGTGCCAGCTCACAGAAGAGCTCTTACGGTATAAACACTGAAGCTTTCTTT. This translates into CASSQKSSYGINTEAFF.

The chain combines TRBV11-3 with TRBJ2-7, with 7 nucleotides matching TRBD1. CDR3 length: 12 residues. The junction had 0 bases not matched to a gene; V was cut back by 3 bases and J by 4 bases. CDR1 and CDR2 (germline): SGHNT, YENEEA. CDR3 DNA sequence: TGTGCCAGCAGCTTGGGACAGTACGAGCAGTACTTC. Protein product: CASSLGQYEQYF.

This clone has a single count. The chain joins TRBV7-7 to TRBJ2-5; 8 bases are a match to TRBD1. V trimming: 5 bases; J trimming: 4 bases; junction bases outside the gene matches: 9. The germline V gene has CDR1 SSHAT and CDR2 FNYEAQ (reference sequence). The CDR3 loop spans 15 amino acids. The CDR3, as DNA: TGTGCCAGCAGCCCGGGACAGGCCGGGAGAGAGACCCAGTACTTC. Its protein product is CASSPGQAGRETQYF.

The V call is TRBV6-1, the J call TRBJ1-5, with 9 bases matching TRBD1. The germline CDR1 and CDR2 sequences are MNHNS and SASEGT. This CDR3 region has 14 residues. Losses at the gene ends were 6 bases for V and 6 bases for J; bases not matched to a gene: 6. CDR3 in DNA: TGTGCCAGCAGGGGGGACAGGGACGCTCAGCCCCAGCATTTT. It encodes CASRGDRDAQPQHF.

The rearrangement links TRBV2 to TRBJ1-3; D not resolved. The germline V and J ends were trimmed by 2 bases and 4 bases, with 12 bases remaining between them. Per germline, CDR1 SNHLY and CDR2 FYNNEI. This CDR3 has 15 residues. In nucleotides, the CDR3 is TGTGCCAGCAGTGAATGGAGGGTTGACGGAAACACCATATATTTT. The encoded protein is CASSEWRVDGNTIYF.

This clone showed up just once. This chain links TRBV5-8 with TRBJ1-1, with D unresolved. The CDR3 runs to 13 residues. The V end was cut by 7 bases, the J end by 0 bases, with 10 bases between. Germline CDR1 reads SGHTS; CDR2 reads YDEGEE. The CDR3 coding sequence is TGTGCCAGCTCCAGGCAGCTGAACACTGAAGCTTTCTTT. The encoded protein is CASSRQLNTEAFF.

Written as DNA, the CDR3 is TGCGCCAGCAGCTTGGATCACAAGTCCTACAATGAGCAGTTCTTC. Protein: CASSLDHKSYNEQFF. V gene TRBV5-1 combines with J gene TRBJ2-1; no clear D. The CDR3 covers 15 residues. CDR1 and CDR2 (germline): SGHRS, YFSETQ. V lost 0 bases and J lost 1, with 8 bases in between. Filled out from reference TRBV5-1 and TRBJ2-1, the complete variable domain reads KAGVTQTPRYLIKTRGQQVTLSCSPISGHRSVSWYQQTPGQGLQFLFEYFSETQRNKGNFPGRFSGRQFSNSRSEMNVSTLELGDSALYLCASSLDHKSYNEQFFGPGTRLTVL.